One and the same sample provided the 21 T cell receptor beta chains below, sequenced in a study of CD8 T cells in Susac syndrome. Reverse transcription of about 0.5 to 1 ug RNA was carried out with random hexamers. TCRdb independently ran MiXCR on the immunoSEQ multiplex PCR reads; one entry per CDR3 protein. Of some 300,000 distinct CDR3 sequences in the sample, 70% to 90% were seen once. Input material: CD8+ T cells from PBMCs. Every receptor here comes from a human donor with multiple sclerosis.

J is TRBJ2-7 and V is TRBV29-1; the D gene could be TRBD1 or TRBD2 (5 bases each). The CDR3 loop spans 13 amino acids. Trimming removed 8 bases from V and 0 bases from J, with 14 bases in between. The germline gives CDR1 SQVTM, CDR2 ANQGSEA. The CDR3 loop is CSIGTVSSYEQYF. CDR3 DNA: TGCAGCATCGGGACGGTAAGCTCCTACGAGCAGTACTTC.

The gene calls are TRBV12-3 or TRBV12-4 and TRBJ2-7; 10 bases align to TRBD2. The CDR3 sequence is 16 residues long. The V and J ends lost 1 base and 0 bases, in that order; junction bases with no gene match: 3. The CDR3 bases are TGTGCCAGCAGTTTAGAGCTAGCGGGAGCCTCCTACGAGCAGTACTTC. This translates into CASSLELAGASYEQYF.

The gene calls are TRBV9 and TRBJ2-6; weak D call: TRBD1 (6 bases). The length of the CDR3 is 17 residues. V gave up 0 bases and J gave up 0 bases, with 10 bases separating them. Germline-derived CDR1 and CDR2 are SGDLS and YYNGEE. The CDR3 DNA reads TGTGCCAGCAGCGTAGCCAGGGGACCCTCTGGGGCCAACGTCCTGACTTTC. Translated, it gives CASSVARGPSGANVLTF.

The chain combines TRBV29-1 with TRBJ2-1, with no clear D. This CDR3 region has 15 residues. CDR1 SQVTM and CDR2 ANQGSEA come from the germline V gene. Trimming took 3 bases from V and 0 from J, leaving 12 bases between them. The CDR3 loop is CSVDQSGPSYNEQFF. CDR3 nucleotides: TGCAGCGTTGACCAGAGTGGACCCTCCTACAATGAGCAGTTCTTC.

This rearrangement joins TRBV29-1 to TRBJ2-3, with D unresolved. Germline values: CDR1 SQVTM, CDR2 ANQGSEA. The CDR3 runs to 15 residues. Trimming took off 3 bases at V and 1 base at J, with 14 bases between the two ends. The CDR3 coding sequence is TGCAGCGTTGACTCCCCTCCGCAAGGCACAGATACGCAGTATTTT. It codes for CSVDSPPQGTDTQYF.

This sequence joins TRBV27 and TRBJ1-1; D not resolved. The V end lost 2 bases, the J end lost 0 bases, and 10 bases lay between the germline ends. CDR3 length equals 15 residues. The germline V gene encodes CDR1 MNHEY and CDR2 SMNVEV (reference sequence). The CDR3 sequence: CASSLVARLNTEAFF. CDR3 DNA sequence: TGTGCCAGCAGTTTAGTTGCCAGGCTGAACACTGAAGCTTTCTTT.

This rearrangement joins TRBV27 to TRBJ1-5; D might be TRBD1 (5 bases). Germline V gives CDR1 MNHEY, CDR2 SMNVEV (reference sequence). V dropped 5 bases and J dropped 7 bases, with 15 bases sitting between them. This CDR3 has 14 amino acids. The CDR3 sequence: CASSPSTALQPQHF. CDR3 DNA sequence: TGTGCCAGCAGTCCCTCGACAGCTCTCCAGCCCCAGCATTTT.

This clonotype was recorded a few times. V and J are TRBV9 and TRBJ1-2, with 7 bases that match TRBD1. V was pared by 3 bases and J by 4 bases, with 0 bases of the junction left unmatched. This CDR3 has 12 amino acids. Germline-derived CDR1 and CDR2 are SGDLS and YYNGEE. The CDR3: CASSGTGYGYTF. The CDR3 DNA sequence: TGTGCCAGCAGCGGGACAGGCTATGGCTACACCTTC.

The chain uses TRBV4-1 and TRBJ2-1; a possible D gene is TRBD2 (6 bases). V was trimmed by 2 bases and J by 2 bases, leaving 10 bases between them. Looked up from germline, CDR1 is MGHRA and CDR2 is YSYEKL. CDR3 length: 15 residues. In DNA, the CDR3 is TGCGCCAGCAGCCAATCTAGCGTCACCTACAATGAGCAGTTCTTC. It codes for CASSQSSVTYNEQFF.

The chain has TRBV9 and TRBJ2-1; 8 bases are a match to TRBD2. CDR1 is SGDLS and CDR2 is YYNGEE in the germline V gene. The CDR3 loop spans 18 amino acids. V shed 0 bases and J 2 bases; nucleotides not matched to a gene: 10. The CDR3 DNA sequence: TGTGCCAGCAGCGTAGATCCGGCGGTAGCGGGAACCTACAATGAGCAGTTCTTC. It translates to CASSVDPAVAGTYNEQFF.

V and J are TRBV20-1 and TRBJ1-6; D may be TRBD1 (6 bases). The V gene's germline CDR1 is DFQATT and CDR2 SNEGSKA (reference sequence). The CDR3 consists of 12 residues. The V end was cut by 2 bases, the J end by 9 bases, with 8 bases between. The CDR3: CSARQGSSPLHF. The CDR3 DNA reads TGCAGTGCTAGACAGGGGTCTTCACCCCTCCACTTT.

The chain uses TRBV3-1 and TRBJ2-5; a possible D gene is TRBD1 (5 bases). V was cut by 3 bases and J by 0 bases, with 8 bases left in between. Germline V lookup: CDR1 LGHDT, CDR2 YNNKEL (reference sequence). CDR3 length: 14 amino acids. DNA of the CDR3: TGTGCCAGCAGCCACAACAGGTACCAAGAGACCCAGTACTTC. It yields the protein CASSHNRYQETQYF.

The V gene is TRBV6-1, the J gene TRBJ2-6; D is ambiguous. The CDR3 sequence is 16 residues long. Germline loops: CDR1 MNHNS, CDR2 SASEGT. The V gene lost 7 bases and the J gene lost 0 bases, with 13 bases spanning the gap. In DNA form, the CDR3 reads TGTGCCAGCACCGGGTTGGTCTCCTCTGGGGCCAACGTCCTGACTTTC. Protein: CASTGLVSSGANVLTF.

The CDR3 reads CASSERRDHEQYF. CDR3 bases: TGTGCCAGCAGTGAACGAAGGGACCACGAGCAGTACTTC. The rearrangement uses TRBV25-1 and TRBJ2-7; possibly TRBD1 or TRBD2 for D (5 bases each). This CDR3 contains 13 residues. The V end lost 2 bases, the J end lost 5 bases, and 10 bases lay between the germline ends. Germline lookup yields CDR1 MGHDK and CDR2 SYGVNS.

The chain joins TRBV25-1 to TRBJ2-2; 11 bases match TRBD1. V lost 1 base and J lost 5; bases outside the gene matches: 3. The CDR3 extends over 16 amino acids. Germline CDR1 reads MGHDK; CDR2 reads SYGVNS. CDR3 nucleotides: TGTGCCAGCAGTGAATTGGGGACAGGGGGGACCGGGGAGCTGTTTTTT. As protein: CASSELGTGGTGELFF.

The V call is TRBV12-3 or TRBV12-4, the J call TRBJ1-1; D gene uncertain. This CDR3 comprises 13 residues. Trimming removed 3 bases from V and 1 base from J, with 6 bases in between. CDR3 residues: CASSFLANTEAFF. The CDR3 DNA reads as TGTGCCAGCAGTTTTTTGGCGAACACTGAAGCTTTCTTT.

V gene TRBV6-1 combines with J gene TRBJ2-1; tentatively, D is TRBD2 (6 bases). The CDR3 runs to 14 residues. Trimming pared 9 bases from V and 7 bases from J, leaving 19 bases between. CDR1 MNHNS and CDR2 SASEGT come from the germline V gene. CDR3 DNA sequence: TGTGCCAGTATGGAGGGGACGATAGGTAATGAGCAGTTCTTC. Translation gives CASMEGTIGNEQFF.

The rearrangement joins TRBV27 to TRBJ1-1; the D is unclear. CDR3 size: 15 residues. CDR1 is MNHEY, CDR2 SMNVEV, per germline (reference sequence). V lost 6 bases to trimming and J lost 2 bases, with 16 bases between them. The CDR3 DNA reads TGTGCCAGCAGCCCGAGAAAACAGCTAAACACTGAAGCTTTCTTT. Its protein product is CASSPRKQLNTEAFF.

This clonotype was seen just once. The genes are TRBV9 and TRBJ1-5; maybe TRBD1 (5 bases). Trimming removed 1 base at V and 2 bases at J, with 10 bases between. Germline V CDR1 and CDR2: SGDLS, YYNGEE. This CDR3 spans 15 amino acids. The CDR3 DNA follows: TGTGCCAGCAGCGTAAAAGGGGCTGGCAATCAGCCCCAGCATTTT. It is translated as CASSVKGAGNQPQHF.

The CDR3 here is CASSPSSSWDQPQHF. Written as DNA, the CDR3 is TGTGCCAGCTCACCCTCATCGAGCTGGGATCAGCCCCAGCATTTT. This chain links TRBV18 with TRBJ1-5; unclear D gene. The length of the CDR3 is 15 residues. Trimming removed 3 bases at V and 5 bases at J, with 14 bases between. The germline V gene has CDR1 KGHSH and CDR2 LQKENI.

The CDR3 here is CSALAGGHEQYF. The CDR3 coding sequence is TGCAGCGCCCTGGCAGGGGGCCACGAGCAGTACTTC. V and J are TRBV29-1 and TRBJ2-7, with TRBD1 matching 8 bases. The junction had 7 bases not matched to a gene; V was cut back by 7 bases and J by 5 bases. The CDR3 length is 12 residues. The germline CDR1 and CDR2 sequences are SQVTM and ANQGSEA.